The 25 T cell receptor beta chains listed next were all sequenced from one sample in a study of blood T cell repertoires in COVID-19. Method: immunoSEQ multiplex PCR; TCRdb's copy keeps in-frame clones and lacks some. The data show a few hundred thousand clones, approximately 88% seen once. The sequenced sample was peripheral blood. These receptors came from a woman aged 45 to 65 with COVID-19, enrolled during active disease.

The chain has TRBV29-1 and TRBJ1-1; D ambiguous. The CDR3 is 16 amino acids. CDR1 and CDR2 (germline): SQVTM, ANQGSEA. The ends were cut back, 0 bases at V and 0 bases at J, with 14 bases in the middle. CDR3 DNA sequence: TGCAGCGTTGAAGATATCAAGGGAGGGATGAACACTGAAGCTTTCTTT. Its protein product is CSVEDIKGGMNTEAFF.

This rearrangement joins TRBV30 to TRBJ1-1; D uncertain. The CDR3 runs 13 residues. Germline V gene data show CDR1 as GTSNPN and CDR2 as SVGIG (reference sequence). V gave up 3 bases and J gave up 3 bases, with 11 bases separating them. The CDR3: CAWSLRVDTEAFF. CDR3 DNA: TGTGCCTGGAGCCTACGGGTTGACACTGAAGCTTTCTTT.

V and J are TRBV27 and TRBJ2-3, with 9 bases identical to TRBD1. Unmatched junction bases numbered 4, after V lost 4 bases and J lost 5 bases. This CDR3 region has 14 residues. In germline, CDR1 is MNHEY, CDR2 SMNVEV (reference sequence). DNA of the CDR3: TGTGCCAGCAGTTGGGACAGGGTTCGAGATACGCAGTATTTT. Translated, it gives CASSWDRVRDTQYF.

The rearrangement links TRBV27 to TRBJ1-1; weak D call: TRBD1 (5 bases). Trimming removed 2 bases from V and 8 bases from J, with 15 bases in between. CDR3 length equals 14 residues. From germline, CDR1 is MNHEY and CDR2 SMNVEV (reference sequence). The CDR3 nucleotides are TGTGCCAGCAGTTTACAGGGAAGAAGAACGGAAGCTTTCTTT. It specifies CASSLQGRRTEAFF.

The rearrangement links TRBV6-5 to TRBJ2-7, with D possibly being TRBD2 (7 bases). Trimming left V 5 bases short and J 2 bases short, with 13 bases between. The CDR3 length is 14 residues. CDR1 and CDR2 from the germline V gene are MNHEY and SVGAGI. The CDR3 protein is CASSREGGPYEQYF. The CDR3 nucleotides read TGTGCCAGCAGTAGGGAGGGGGGCCCCTACGAGCAGTACTTC.

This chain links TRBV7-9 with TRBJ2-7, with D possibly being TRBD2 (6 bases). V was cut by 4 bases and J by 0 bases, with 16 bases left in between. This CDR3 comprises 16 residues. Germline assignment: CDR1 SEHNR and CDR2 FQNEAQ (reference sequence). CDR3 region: CASSSSGAGHSYEQYF. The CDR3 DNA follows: TGTGCCAGCAGCTCCAGCGGTGCGGGGCACTCCTACGAGCAGTACTTC.

The CDR3 spells CASSLGQGGPQHF. CDR3 nucleotide sequence: TGCGCCAGCAGCTTGGGACAGGGGGGACCCCAGCATTTT. The rearrangement uses TRBV5-1 and TRBJ1-5; 9 bases match TRBD1. The CDR3 is made up of 13 amino acids. The junction had 2 bases not matched to a gene; V was cut back by 0 bases and J by 10 bases. Germline CDR1 is SGHRS and CDR2 is YFSETQ.

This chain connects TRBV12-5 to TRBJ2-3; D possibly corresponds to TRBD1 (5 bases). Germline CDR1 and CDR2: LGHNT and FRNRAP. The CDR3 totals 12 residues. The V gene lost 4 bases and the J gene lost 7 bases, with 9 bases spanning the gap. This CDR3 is CASGSHRNTQYF. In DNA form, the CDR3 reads TGTGCTAGTGGTTCCCACAGGAATACGCAGTATTTT.

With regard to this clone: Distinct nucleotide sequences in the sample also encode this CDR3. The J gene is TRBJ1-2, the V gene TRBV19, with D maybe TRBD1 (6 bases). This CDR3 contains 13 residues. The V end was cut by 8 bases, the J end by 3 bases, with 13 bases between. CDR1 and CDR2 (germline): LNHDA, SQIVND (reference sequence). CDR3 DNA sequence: TGTGCCAGTTCCCTACAGGGAGACTATGGCTACACCTTC. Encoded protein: CASSLQGDYGYTF.

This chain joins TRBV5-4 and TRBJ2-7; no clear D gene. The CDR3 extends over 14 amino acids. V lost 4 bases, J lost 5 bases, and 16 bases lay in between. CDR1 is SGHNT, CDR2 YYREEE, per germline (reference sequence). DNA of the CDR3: TGTGCCAGCAGCCGTGGCCAGGCCTGGGACGAGCAGTACTTC. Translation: CASSRGQAWDEQYF.

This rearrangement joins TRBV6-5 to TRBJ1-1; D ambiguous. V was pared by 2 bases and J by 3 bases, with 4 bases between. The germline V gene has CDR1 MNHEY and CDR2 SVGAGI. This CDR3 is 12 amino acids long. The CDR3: CASSYPDTEAFF. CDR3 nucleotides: TGTGCCAGCAGTTACCCCGACACTGAAGCTTTCTTT.

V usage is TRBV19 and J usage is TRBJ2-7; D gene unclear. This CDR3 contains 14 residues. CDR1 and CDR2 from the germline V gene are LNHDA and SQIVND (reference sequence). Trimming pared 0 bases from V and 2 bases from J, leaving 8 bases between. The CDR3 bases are TGTGCCAGTAGTATAGACAGATTAACCTACGAGCAGTACTTC. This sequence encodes CASSIDRLTYEQYF. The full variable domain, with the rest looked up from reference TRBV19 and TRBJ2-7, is DGGITQSPKYLFRKEGQNVTLSCEQNLNHDAMYWYRQDPGQGLRLIYYSQIVNDFQKGDIAEGYSVSREKKESFPLTVTSAQKNPTAFYLCASSIDRLTYEQYFGPGTRLTVT.

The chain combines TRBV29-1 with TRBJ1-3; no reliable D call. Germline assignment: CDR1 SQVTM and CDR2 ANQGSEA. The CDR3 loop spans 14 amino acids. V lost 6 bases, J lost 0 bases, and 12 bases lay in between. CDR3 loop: CSVRWVTSGNTIYF. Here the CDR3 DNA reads TGCAGCGTGCGGTGGGTAACCTCTGGAAACACCATATATTTT.

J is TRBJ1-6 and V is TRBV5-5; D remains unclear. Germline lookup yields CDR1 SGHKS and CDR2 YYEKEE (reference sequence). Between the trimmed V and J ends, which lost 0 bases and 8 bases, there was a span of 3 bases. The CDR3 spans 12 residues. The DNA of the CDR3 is TGTGCCAGCAGCTTGGGAGATTCACCCCTCCACTTT. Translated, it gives CASSLGDSPLHF.

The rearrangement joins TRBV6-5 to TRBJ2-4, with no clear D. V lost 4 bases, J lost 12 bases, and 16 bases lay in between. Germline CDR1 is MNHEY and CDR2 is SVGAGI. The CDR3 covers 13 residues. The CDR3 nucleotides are TGTGCCAGCAGTTTCCGACTCGACGAGGCTCAGTACTTC. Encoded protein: CASSFRLDEAQYF.

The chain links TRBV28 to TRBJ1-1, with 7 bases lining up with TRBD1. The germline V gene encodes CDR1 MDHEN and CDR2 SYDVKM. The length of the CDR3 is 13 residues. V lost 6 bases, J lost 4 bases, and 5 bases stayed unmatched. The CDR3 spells CASRGRGVTEAFF. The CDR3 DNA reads TGTGCCAGCAGGGGCAGGGGGGTCACTGAAGCTTTCTTT.

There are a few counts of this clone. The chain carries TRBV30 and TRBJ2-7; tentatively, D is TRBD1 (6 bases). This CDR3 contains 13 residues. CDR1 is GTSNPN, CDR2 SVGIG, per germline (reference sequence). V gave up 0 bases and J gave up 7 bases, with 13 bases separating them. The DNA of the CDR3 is TGTGCCTGGAGTGTACAGGGTTCCCCTGAGCAGTACTTC. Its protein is CAWSVQGSPEQYF.

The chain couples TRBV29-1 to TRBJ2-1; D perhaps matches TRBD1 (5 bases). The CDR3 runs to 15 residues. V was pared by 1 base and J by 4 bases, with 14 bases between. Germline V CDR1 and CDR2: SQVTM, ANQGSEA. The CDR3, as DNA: TGCAGCGTTGAAGGCACAGGCACCCTATACAATGAGCAGTTCTTC. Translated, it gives CSVEGTGTLYNEQFF.

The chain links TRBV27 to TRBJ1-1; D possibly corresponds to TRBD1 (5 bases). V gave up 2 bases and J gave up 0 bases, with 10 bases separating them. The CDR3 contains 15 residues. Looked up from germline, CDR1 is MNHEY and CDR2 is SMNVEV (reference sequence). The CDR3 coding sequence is TGTGCCAGCAGTTTAGCAGGGAGGATGAACACTGAAGCTTTCTTT. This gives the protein CASSLAGRMNTEAFF.

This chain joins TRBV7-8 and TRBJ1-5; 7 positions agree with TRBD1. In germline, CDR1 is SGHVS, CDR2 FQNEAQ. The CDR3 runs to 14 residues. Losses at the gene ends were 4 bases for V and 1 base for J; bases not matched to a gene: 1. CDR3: CASSSRGSNQPQHF. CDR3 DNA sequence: TGTGCCAGCAGCTCCAGGGGGAGCAATCAGCCCCAGCATTTT.

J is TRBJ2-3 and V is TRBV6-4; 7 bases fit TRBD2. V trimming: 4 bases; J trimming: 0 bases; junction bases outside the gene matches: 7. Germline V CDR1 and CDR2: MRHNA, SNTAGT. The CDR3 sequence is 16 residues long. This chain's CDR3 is CASSVSAAGSTDTQYF. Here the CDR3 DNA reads TGTGCCAGCAGTGTCAGTGCAGCGGGGAGCACAGATACGCAGTATTTT.

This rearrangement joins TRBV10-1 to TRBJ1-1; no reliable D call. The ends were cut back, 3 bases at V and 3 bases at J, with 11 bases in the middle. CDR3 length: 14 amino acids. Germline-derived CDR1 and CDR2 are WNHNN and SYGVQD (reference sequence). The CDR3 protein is CASSDGSEYTEAFF. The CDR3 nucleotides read TGCGCCAGCAGTGACGGGTCTGAGTACACTGAAGCTTTCTTT.

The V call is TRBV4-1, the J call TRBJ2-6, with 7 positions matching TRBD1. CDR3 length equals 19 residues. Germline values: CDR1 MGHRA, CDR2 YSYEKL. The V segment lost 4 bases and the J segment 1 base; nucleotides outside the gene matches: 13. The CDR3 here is CASSPIFGQVVSGANVLTF. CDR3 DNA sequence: TGCGCCAGCAGCCCTATCTTCGGACAGGTTGTATCTGGGGCCAACGTCCTGACTTTC.

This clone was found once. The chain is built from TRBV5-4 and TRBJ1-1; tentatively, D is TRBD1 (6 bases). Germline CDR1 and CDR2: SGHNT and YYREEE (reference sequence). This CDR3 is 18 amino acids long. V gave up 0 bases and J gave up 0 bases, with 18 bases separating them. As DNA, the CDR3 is TGTGCCAGCAGCTTGGGACAGGACTCGGTTAGACTGAACACTGAAGCTTTCTTT. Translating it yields CASSLGQDSVRLNTEAFF.

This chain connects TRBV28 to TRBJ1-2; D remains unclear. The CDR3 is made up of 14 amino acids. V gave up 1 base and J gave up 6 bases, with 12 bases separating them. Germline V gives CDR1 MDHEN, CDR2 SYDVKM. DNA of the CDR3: TGTGCCAGCAGTTTATCGCCGGGAGTGGATGGCTACACCTTC. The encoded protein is CASSLSPGVDGYTF.